The 7 T cell receptor beta chains below all came from one sample that was sequenced in a study of T-cell memory formation after mild COVID-19. TCRdb fed the 5' RACE reads into MiXCR, producing one record per CDR3 protein. The sample yields around 410,000 distinct CDR3 sequences, about a quarter seen once. Sequenced input: PBMCs or a T cell subset sorted from them (not recorded which). The source is an adult woman who had mild COVID-19 (a few samples of this study predate the infection). Cell type and time point are not known.

This clonotype was observed once. V usage is TRBV5-1 and J usage is TRBJ2-7; D remains unclear. CDR3 length: 15 residues. Trimming shortened V by 2 bases and J by 1 base, and 13 bases separated the two germline ends. Germline V gives CDR1 SGHRS, CDR2 YFSETQ. The CDR3 region is CASSLVPGPSYEQYF. CDR3 coding DNA: TGCGCCAGCAGCTTAGTACCCGGGCCTTCCTACGAGCAGTACTTC.

Only a few counts were recorded for this clonotype. V gene TRBV7-9 combines with J gene TRBJ2-7; 14 bases line up with TRBD2. The CDR3 totals 17 residues. Germline CDR1 is SEHNR and CDR2 is FQNEAQ (reference sequence). The V segment lost 5 bases and the J segment 5 bases; nucleotides outside the gene matches: 11. This CDR3 reads CASSDGTSGRVKDEQYF. CDR3 nucleotide sequence: TGTGCCAGCAGCGATGGGACTAGCGGGAGAGTGAAGGACGAGCAGTACTTC.

This clonotype was seen ten or more times. The rearrangement joins TRBV7-9 to TRBJ2-1; D is undetermined. Germline assignment: CDR1 SEHNR and CDR2 FQNEAQ (reference sequence). V lost 5 bases and J 1 base, leaving 9 bases between the germline ends. The CDR3 is 14 amino acids. CDR3 sequence reads: CASSRTASYNEQFF. DNA of the CDR3: TGTGCCAGCAGCCGGACGGCATCCTACAATGAGCAGTTCTTC.

The sample holds a few counts of this clonotype. The rearrangement joins TRBV6-1 to TRBJ2-2; D gene uncertain. Between the trimmed V and J ends, which lost 4 bases and 1 base, there was a span of 7 bases. This CDR3 is built from 14 residues. In germline, CDR1 is MNHNS, CDR2 SASEGT. DNA for the CDR3: TGTGCCAGCAGTGTCCAGTGGAACACCGGGGAGCTGTTTTTT. The encoded protein is CASSVQWNTGELFF.

Only a few counts were recorded for this clonotype. V and J are TRBV7-9 and TRBJ1-6; tentatively, D is TRBD1 (5 bases). This CDR3 region has 17 residues. The V end lost 11 bases, the J end lost 8 bases, and 28 bases lay between the germline ends. In germline, CDR1 is SEHNR, CDR2 FQNEAQ (reference sequence). As DNA, the CDR3 is TGTGCCTACAGGTCGGCACGGGGCTGGATTGACGATTCACCCCTCCACTTT. Its translation is CAYRSARGWIDDSPLHF.

CDR3 sequence reads: CASGYLNTGELFF. The CDR3 DNA reads TGCGCCAGCGGGTATCTGAACACCGGGGAGCTGTTTTTT. The rearrangement joins TRBV5-1 to TRBJ2-2, with unresolved D. The CDR3 totals 13 residues. Germline values: CDR1 SGHRS, CDR2 YFSETQ. V lost 7 bases and J 1 base, leaving 8 bases between the germline ends.

This clonotype appeared a few times. The chain carries TRBV24-1 and TRBJ2-7; D is perhaps TRBD2 (5 bases). CDR3 length: 13 residues. In germline, CDR1 is KGHDR, CDR2 SFDVKD. Trimming stripped 5 bases from V and 3 bases from J, with 10 bases between. Here the CDR3 reads CATSVARDYEQYF. DNA of the CDR3: TGTGCCACCAGTGTAGCGAGGGACTACGAGCAGTACTTC.